This T cell receptor beta chain derives from a study of beta chain features in type 1 diabetes. Study results and caveats: PCR could preferentially amplify shorter templates, alike in patients and controls.

The sample holds a few counts of this clone. Its antigen is unknown. All sorted populations exceeded 95% purity. V gave up 3 bases and J gave up 4 bases; unmatched junction bases: 6. Germline CDR1 and CDR2: MNHNS and SASEGT. This CDR3 contains 15 residues. Of the isolated RNA, all was reverse transcribed, and so the sequenced material was expressed TCRB transcripts. Roughly 3.5 million reads per sample on average were obtained from naive, central memory and regulatory T cell samples. Repertoires were generated with immunoSEQ multiplex PCR, while TCRdb's copy carries only in-frame clones and drops some. The data hold under 300,000 clones, with under 8.5% observed a single time.

The V and J genes are TRBV6-1 and TRBJ1-5; TRBD1 aligns across 7 bases. This TCR came from a young woman in good health. The sample consisted of central memory CD4+ T cells from blood. CDR3 in amino acids: CASSDPGTANQPQHF. The CDR3 DNA sequence: TGTGCCAGCAGTGATCCCGGGACAGCGAATCAGCCCCAGCATTTT.